A selection of T cell receptor beta chains follows, all from one sample in a study of T cells after yellow fever vaccination. TCRdb analysed the 5' RACE reads with MiXCR anew, one entry per CDR3 protein. The sample carries approximately 300,000 distinct CDR3 sequences, about 10% recorded once. The starting material was CD4+ T cells sorted from PBMCs, obtained 45 days after the yellow fever booster vaccination. The origin of the receptors is a man in his late teens or twenties who received the YFV17D yellow fever vaccine. Each CDR3 is given with its conserved first and last residue. The D gene is left open where the match is weak. The listing skips clone size in some rows; elsewhere it reads once, few, many or a size class.

j_call v_call d_call clone_size cdr3_aa cdr3_nt
TRBJ2-7 TRBV12-3/TRBV12-4 NA NA CASSLGGREQYF TGTGCCAGCAGTTTAGGGGGTCGGGAGCAGTACTTC
TRBJ2-1 TRBV7-9 NA few CASSQRQAAYNEQFF TGTGCCAGCAGCCAGCGACAGGCAGCCTACAATGAGCAGTTCTTC
TRBJ1-1 TRBV9 TRBD1 few CASSVLDRGEAFF TGTGCCAGCAGCGTACTGGACAGGGGTGAAGCTTTCTTT
TRBJ2-1 TRBV2 TRBD2 few CASSVGLAGRYEQFF TGTGCCAGCAGTGTAGGGCTAGCGGGGAGGTATGAGCAGTTCTTC
TRBJ2-3 TRBV6-2/TRBV6-3 TRBD2 few CASTRLAGLRDTQYF TGTGCCAGCACCCGACTAGCGGGGTTGAGGGATACGCAGTATTTT
TRBJ1-2 TRBV29-1 TRBD1 few CSVQGGPRYGYTF TGCAGCGTGCAGGGGGGCCCGCGTTATGGCTACACCTTC
TRBJ1-1 TRBV27 TRBD1 few CASTGTGVNTEAFF TGTGCCAGCACAGGGACAGGGGTGAACACTGAAGCTTTCTTT
TRBJ1-5 TRBV27 NA NA CASSLSGARAQHF TGTGCCAGCAGTTTATCAGGGGCAAGGGCCCAGCATTTT
TRBJ2-2 TRBV7-8 NA few CASSLALTGIVGELFF TGTGCCAGCAGCTTAGCTTTGACCGGGATAGTCGGGGAGCTGTTTTTT
TRBJ1-5 TRBV7-9 NA many CASSRQSNQPQHF TGTGCCAGCAGCCGACAGAGCAATCAGCCCCAGCATTTT